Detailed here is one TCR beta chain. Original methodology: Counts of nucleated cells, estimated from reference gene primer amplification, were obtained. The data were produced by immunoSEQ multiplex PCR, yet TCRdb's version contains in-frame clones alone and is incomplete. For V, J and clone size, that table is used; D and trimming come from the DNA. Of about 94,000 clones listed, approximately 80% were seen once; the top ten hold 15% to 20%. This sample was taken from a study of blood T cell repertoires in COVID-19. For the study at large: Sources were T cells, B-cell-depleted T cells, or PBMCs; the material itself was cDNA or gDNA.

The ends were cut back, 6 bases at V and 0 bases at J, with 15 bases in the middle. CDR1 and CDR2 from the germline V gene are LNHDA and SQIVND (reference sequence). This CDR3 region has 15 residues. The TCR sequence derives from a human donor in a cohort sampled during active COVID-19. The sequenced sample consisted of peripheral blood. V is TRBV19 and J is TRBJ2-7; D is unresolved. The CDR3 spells CASSPMSASSYEQYF. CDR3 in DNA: TGTGCCAGTAGCCCAATGAGCGCCAGCTCCTACGAGCAGTACTTC.